A selection of T cell receptor beta chains follows, all from one sample in a study of regulatory T cells in long-lasting Graves disease. TCRdb itself ran the multiplex PCR reads through MiXCR, one entry per CDR3 protein. Among some 410,000 distinct CDR3 sequences, about a sixth were seen once, and the ten largest hold about 10%. Separately, the same data were catalogued under a study of T cells in Graves' hyperthyroidism and ophthalmopathy.

The starting material was peripheral blood mononuclear cells (PBMCs), obtained at new diagnosis, from a patient treated with antithyroid drugs. These receptors originate from a woman aged 25 to 39 with Graves disease. Each CDR3 is given without its conserved first and last residue. Fields, in order: CDR3 protein, D gene, V gene. D genes are given only for firm matches.

CDR3 protein: AKSASNTGELF
D gene: .
V gene: TRBV11-2

CDR3 protein: ASSVVAQGPDYGYT
D gene: .
V gene: TRBV9

CDR3 protein: ASSVNVLNEQF
D gene: .
V gene: TRBV11-2

CDR3 protein: ASSRRASGDYNEQF
D gene: TRBD2
V gene: TRBV7-2

CDR3 protein: ASKGLAGARQY
D gene: TRBD2
V gene: TRBV14

CDR3 protein: ASSPIPRVTEAF
D gene: .
V gene: TRBV6-2/TRBV6-3

CDR3 protein: ASNPLRNYGYT
D gene: .
V gene: TRBV19

CDR3 protein: ASSLLAGVYEQY
D gene: TRBD2
V gene: TRBV28

CDR3 protein: ASSYGINQPQH
D gene: .
V gene: TRBV6-9

CDR3 protein: ASSHPGAGVLEQY
D gene: .
V gene: TRBV4-1

CDR3 protein: SARDGGNYNEQF
D gene: .
V gene: TRBV20-1

CDR3 protein: ASSFASVNNEQF
D gene: .
V gene: TRBV27

CDR3 protein: ASSLGGWDEQF
D gene: TRBD2
V gene: TRBV7-2

CDR3 protein: ASSYSWRTDTQY
D gene: .
V gene: TRBV6-6

CDR3 protein: ASSAGQAYNSPLH
D gene: TRBD1
V gene: TRBV25-1

CDR3 protein: ASSYRGNEGFYEQY
D gene: .
V gene: TRBV19

CDR3 protein: SVLGTGEYEQY
D gene: TRBD1
V gene: TRBV29-1

CDR3 protein: ASSLEREGYEQY
D gene: TRBD2
V gene: TRBV18

CDR3 protein: AISRQGSSYNEQF
D gene: TRBD1
V gene: TRBV10-3

CDR3 protein: ASSPPGAYGYT
D gene: .
V gene: TRBV12-3/TRBV12-4

CDR3 protein: ASSLRWTGTEAF
D gene: .
V gene: TRBV11-1

CDR3 protein: ASSLAEFSDTQETQY
D gene: .
V gene: TRBV5-1

CDR3 protein: SALRRYEQY
D gene: .
V gene: TRBV20-1

CDR3 protein: ASTYQPGSSTDTQY
D gene: .
V gene: TRBV5-1

CDR3 protein: ASSFSRQGSFEQY
D gene: TRBD1
V gene: TRBV6-2/TRBV6-3

CDR3 protein: ASTLLGDTQY
D gene: .
V gene: TRBV12-3/TRBV12-4

CDR3 protein: ASSPGTGAGEKLF
D gene: .
V gene: TRBV12-3/TRBV12-4

CDR3 protein: ASTTQSGGANTGELF
D gene: .
V gene: TRBV12-3/TRBV12-4

CDR3 protein: ATSDLSRGGGDEQF
D gene: TRBD2
V gene: TRBV24-1

CDR3 protein: ASSTGINQPQH
D gene: .
V gene: TRBV10-1